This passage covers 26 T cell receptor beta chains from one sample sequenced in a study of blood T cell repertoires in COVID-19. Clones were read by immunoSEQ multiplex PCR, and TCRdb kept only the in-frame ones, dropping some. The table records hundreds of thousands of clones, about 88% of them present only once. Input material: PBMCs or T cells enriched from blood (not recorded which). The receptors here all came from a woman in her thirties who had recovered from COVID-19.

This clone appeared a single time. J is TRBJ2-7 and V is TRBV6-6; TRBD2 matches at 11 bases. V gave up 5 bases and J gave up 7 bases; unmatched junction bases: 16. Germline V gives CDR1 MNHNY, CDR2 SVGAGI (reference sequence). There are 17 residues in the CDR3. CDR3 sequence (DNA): TGTGCCAGCAGTCCCCGACTAGCGGGGCCCCAAGGGGGAGAGCAGTACTTC. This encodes CASSPRLAGPQGGEQYF.

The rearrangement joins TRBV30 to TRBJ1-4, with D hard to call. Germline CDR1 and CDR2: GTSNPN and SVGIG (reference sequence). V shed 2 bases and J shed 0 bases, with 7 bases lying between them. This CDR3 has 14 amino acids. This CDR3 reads CAWSRGATNEKLFF. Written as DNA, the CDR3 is TGTGCCTGGAGTAGAGGTGCAACTAATGAAAAACTGTTTTTT.

CDR3 sequence: CASSSRQGYNQPQHF. CDR3 DNA: TGTGCCAGCAGCTCGAGACAGGGGTACAATCAGCCCCAGCATTTT. V gene TRBV5-6 combines with J gene TRBJ1-5; 8 bases are shared with TRBD1. Germline CDR1 and CDR2: SGHDT and YYEEEE. This CDR3 is 15 amino acids long. The ends lost 3 bases at V and 3 bases at J; junction bases unmatched: 5.

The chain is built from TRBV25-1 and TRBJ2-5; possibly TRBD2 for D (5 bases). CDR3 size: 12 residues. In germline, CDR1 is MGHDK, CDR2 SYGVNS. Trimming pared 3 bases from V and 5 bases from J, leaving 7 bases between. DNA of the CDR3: TGTGCCAGCAGTGATCCGGGGGAGACCCAGTACTTC. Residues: CASSDPGETQYF.

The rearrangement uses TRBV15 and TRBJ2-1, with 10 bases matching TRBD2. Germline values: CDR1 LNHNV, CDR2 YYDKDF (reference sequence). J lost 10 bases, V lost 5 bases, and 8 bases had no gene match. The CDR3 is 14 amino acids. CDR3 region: CATSGSGLAREQFF. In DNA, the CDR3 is TGTGCCACCAGCGGGTCGGGACTAGCGAGGGAGCAGTTCTTC.

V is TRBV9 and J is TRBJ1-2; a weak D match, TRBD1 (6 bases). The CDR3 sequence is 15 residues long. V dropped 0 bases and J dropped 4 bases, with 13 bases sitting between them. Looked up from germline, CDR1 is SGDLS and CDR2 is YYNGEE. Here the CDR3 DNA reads TGTGCCAGCAGCGTAGATGGGGGGGGCACCTATGGCTACACCTTC. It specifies CASSVDGGGTYGYTF. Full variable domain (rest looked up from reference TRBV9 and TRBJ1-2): DSGVTQTPKHLITATGQRVTLRCSPRSGDLSVYWYQQSLDQGLQFLIQYYNGEERAKGNILERFSAQQFPDLHSELNLSSLELGDSALYFCASSVDGGGTYGYTFGSGTRLTVV.

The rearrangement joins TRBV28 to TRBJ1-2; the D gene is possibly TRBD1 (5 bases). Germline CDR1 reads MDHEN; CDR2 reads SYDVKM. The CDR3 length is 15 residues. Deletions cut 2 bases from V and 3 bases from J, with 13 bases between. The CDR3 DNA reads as TGTGCCAGCAGTTTAGGACAAGAAACCCACTATGGCTACACCTTC. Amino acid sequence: CASSLGQETHYGYTF.

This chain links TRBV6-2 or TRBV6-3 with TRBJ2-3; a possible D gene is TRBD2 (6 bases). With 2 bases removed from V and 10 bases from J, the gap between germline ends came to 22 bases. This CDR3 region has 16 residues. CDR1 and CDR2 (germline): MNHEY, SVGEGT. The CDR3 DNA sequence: TGTGCCAGCAGTTACGAGGTGTCTACTGCGGGGTACGCGCAGTATTTT. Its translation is CASSYEVSTAGYAQYF.

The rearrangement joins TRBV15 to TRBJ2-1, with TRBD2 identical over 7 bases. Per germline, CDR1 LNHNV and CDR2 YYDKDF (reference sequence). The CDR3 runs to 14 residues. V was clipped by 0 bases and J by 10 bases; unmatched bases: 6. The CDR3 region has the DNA TGTGCCACCAGCAGAGATTGGGGCGGGGGAGAGCAGTTCTTC. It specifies CATSRDWGGGEQFF. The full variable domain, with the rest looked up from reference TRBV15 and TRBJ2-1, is DAMVIQNPRYQVTQFGKPVTLSCSQTLNHNVMYWYQQKSSQAPKLLFHYYDKDFNNEADTPDNFQSRRPNTSFCFLDIRSPGLGDTAMYLCATSRDWGGGEQFFGPGTRLTVL.

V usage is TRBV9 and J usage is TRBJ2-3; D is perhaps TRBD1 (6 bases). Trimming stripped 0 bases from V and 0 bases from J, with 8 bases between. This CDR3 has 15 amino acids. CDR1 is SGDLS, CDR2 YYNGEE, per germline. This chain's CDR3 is CASSVEDRSTDTQYF. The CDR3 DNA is TGTGCCAGCAGCGTAGAGGACAGAAGCACAGATACGCAGTATTTT.

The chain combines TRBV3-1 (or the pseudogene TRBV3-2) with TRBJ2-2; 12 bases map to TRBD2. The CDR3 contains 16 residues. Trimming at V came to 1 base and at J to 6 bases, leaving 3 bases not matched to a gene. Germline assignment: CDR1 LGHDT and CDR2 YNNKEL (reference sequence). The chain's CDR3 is CASSQVLAGGPGELFF. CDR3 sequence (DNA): TGTGCCAGCAGCCAAGTGCTAGCGGGGGGGCCCGGGGAGCTGTTTTTT.

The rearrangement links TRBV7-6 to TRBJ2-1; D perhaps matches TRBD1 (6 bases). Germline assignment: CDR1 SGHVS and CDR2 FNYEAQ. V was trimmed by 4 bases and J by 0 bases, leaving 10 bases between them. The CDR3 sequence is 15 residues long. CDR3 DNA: TGTGCCAGCAGCTATCAGGGGAGCTCCTACAATGAGCAGTTCTTC. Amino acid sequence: CASSYQGSSYNEQFF.

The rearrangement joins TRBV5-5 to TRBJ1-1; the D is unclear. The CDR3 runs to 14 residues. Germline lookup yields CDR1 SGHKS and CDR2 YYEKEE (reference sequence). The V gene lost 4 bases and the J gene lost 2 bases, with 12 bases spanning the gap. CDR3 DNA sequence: TGTGCCAGCAGCCCATTGTGGAGAAACACTGAAGCTTTCTTT. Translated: CASSPLWRNTEAFF.

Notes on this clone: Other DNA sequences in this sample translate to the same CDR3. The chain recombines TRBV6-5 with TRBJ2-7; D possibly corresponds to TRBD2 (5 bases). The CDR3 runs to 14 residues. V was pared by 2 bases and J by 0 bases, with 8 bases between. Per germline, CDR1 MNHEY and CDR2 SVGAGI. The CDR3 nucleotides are TGTGCCAGCAGTTACAGAGGGAGCTCCTACGAGCAGTACTTC. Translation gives CASSYRGSSYEQYF.

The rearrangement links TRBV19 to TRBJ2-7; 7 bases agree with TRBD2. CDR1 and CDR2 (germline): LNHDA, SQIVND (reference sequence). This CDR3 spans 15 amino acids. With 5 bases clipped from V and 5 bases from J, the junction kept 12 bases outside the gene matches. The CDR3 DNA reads TGTGCCAGTAGTCCCGGCGGGGGTGGGAAGAACGAGCAGTACTTC. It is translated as CASSPGGGGKNEQYF.

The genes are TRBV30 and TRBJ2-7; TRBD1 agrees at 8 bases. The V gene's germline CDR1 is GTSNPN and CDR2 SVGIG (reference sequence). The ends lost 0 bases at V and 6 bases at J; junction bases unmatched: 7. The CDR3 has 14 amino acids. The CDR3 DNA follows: TGTGCCTGGAGTGTAGGACAGGGTAGGGGCGAGCAGTACTTC. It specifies CAWSVGQGRGEQYF.

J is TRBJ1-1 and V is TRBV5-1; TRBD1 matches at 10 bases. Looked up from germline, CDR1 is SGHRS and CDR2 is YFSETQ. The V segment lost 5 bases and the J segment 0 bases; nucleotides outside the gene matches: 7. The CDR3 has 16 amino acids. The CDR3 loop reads CASRFRDRGLNTEAFF. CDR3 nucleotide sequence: TGCGCCAGCAGGTTCCGGGACAGGGGACTGAACACTGAAGCTTTCTTT.

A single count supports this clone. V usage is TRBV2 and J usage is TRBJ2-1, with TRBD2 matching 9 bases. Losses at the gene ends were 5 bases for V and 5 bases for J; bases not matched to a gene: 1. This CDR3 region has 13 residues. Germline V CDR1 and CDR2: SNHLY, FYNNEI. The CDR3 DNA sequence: TGTGCCAGCAGTCAGCGGGGGGACAATGAGCAGTTCTTC. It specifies CASSQRGDNEQFF.

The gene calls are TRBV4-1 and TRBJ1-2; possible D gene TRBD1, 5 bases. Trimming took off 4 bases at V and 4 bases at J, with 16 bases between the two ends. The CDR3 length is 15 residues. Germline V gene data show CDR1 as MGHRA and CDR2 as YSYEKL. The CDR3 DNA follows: TGCGCCAGCAGCCCGACCAGGGAATCCTCCTATGGCTACACCTTC. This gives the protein CASSPTRESSYGYTF.

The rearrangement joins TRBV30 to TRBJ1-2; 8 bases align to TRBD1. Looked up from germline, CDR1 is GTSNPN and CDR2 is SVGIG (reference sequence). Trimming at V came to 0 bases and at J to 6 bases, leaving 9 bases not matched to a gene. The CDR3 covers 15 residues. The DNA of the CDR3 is TGTGCCTGGAGTGTACGGACAGGGTGGGAAAATGGCTACACCTTC. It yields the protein CAWSVRTGWENGYTF.

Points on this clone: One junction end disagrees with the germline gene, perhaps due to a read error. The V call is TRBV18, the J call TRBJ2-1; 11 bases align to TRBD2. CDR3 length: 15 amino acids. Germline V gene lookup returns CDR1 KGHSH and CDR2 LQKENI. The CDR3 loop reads CASSPLAGVDNEQFF. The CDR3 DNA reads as TGTGCCAGCTCGCCACTAGCGGGGGTGGACAATGAGCAGTTCTTC.

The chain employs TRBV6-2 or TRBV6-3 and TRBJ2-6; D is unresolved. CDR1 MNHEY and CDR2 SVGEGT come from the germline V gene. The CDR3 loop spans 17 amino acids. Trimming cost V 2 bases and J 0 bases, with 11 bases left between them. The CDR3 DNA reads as TGTGCCAGCAGTTACCGGGTTCGGAACTCTGGGGCCAACGTCCTGACTTTC. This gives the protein CASSYRVRNSGANVLTF.

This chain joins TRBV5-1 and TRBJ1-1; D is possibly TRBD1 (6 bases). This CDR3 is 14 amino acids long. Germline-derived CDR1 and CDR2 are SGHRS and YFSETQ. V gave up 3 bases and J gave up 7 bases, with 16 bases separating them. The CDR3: CASSSGGRTVEAFF. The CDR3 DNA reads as TGCGCCAGCAGCTCGGGGGGACGGACAGTTGAAGCTTTCTTT.

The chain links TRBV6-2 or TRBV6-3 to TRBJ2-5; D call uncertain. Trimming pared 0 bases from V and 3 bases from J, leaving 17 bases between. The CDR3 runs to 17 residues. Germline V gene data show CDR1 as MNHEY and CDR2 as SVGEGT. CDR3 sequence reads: CASSYSSDQTYEETQYF. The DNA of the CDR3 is TGTGCCAGCAGTTACTCCAGCGACCAAACCTACGAAGAGACCCAGTACTTC.

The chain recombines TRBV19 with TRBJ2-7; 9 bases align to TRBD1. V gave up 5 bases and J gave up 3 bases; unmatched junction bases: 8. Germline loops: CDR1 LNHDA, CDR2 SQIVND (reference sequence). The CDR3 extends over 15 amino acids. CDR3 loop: CASSPGTGPNYEQYF. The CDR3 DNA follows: TGTGCCAGTAGTCCAGGGACAGGGCCTAACTACGAGCAGTACTTC.

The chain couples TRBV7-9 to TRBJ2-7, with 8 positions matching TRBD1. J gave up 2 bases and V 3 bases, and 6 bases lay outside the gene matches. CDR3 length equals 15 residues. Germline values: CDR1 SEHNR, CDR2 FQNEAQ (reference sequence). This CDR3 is CASSLSGQGPYEQYF. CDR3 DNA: TGTGCCAGCAGCTTGTCCGGACAGGGCCCCTACGAGCAGTACTTC.